A single T cell receptor beta chain is shown here with its context. No antigen is known for it. The data were taken from a study of T cells expressing NK-cell markers. Study details: Just one sequenced donor of eight was HCMV-seronegative, while seven were seropositive.

General study results and limits: In several donors, dominant clonotypes made up 28.3-60.1% of CD3+CD56-NKG2C+ cells. HCMV specificity of expanded NKG2C+ T cell clones remained unclear.

In generating TCR beta cDNA, 5'RACE template switching with UMIs was used. TCRdb re-analyzed the 5' RACE reads; it lists each CDR3 protein once, without DNA. Its clone listing holds approximately 460,000 distinct CDR3 sequences. Germline CDR1 reads MGHRA; CDR2 reads YSYEKL. The CDR3 consists of 16 residues. This chain links TRBV4-1 with TRBJ2-5; TCRdb's D call of TRBD1 is untestable without DNA. The sequencing sample was made of blood T cells: a sorted CD56 or NKG2C T cell subset, CD4+ or CD8+ T cells, or bulk PBMC T cells (not recorded which). This clonotype was sampled from a woman between 18 and 69 years old in good health. The CDR3 spells CASSQSPGQRQETQYF.